The T cell receptor (beta chain) described here comes from a study of cytomegalovirus exposure and HLA in healthy donors. Both 60 Vbeta primers and 13 Jbeta primers went into the PCR. The assay was immunoSEQ multiplex PCR, and TCRdb's table has in-frame clones only and misses some. The sample consists of approximately 74,000 clones, about 71% of them appearing once. The CDR3 extends over 13 amino acids. Trimming left V 7 bases short and J 5 bases short, with 12 bases between. Germline assignment: CDR1 LNHNV and CDR2 YYDKDF (reference sequence). In this sample, this clone turned up a few times. The origin of this receptor is a woman in her forties in good health and CMV-seronegative. Material: PBMCs. The rearrangement uses TRBV15 and TRBJ2-1; D might be TRBD2 (6 bases). The CDR3: CATNSGLHNEQFF. The CDR3 DNA reads TGTGCCACCAACTCGGGACTCCACAATGAGCAGTTCTTC.